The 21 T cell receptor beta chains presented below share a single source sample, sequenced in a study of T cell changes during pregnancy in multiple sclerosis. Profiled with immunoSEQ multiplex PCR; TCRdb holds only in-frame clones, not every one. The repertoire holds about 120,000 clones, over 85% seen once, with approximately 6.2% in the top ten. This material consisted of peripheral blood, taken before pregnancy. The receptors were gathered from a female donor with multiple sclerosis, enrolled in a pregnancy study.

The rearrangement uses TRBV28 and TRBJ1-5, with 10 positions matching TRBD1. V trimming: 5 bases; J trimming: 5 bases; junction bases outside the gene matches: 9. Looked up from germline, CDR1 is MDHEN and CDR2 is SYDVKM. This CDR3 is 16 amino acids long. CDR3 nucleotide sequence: TGTGCCAGCAGTCCCGGGACAGGGGATATGGATCAGCCCCAGCATTTT. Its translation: CASSPGTGDMDQPQHF.

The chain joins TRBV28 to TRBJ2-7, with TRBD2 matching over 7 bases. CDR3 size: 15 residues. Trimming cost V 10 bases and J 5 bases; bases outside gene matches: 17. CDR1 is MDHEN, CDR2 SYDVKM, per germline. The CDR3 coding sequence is TGTGCCACCTTCTCGAGGGGAGGGAAAATCCACGAGCAGTACTTC. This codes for CATFSRGGKIHEQYF.

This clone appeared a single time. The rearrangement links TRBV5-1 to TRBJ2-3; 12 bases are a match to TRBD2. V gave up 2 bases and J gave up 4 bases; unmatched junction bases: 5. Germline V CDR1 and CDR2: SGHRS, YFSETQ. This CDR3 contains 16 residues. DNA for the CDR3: TGCGCCAGCAGCTTCCCTCTAGCGGGAGGGGCAGATACGCAGTATTTT. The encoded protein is CASSFPLAGGADTQYF.

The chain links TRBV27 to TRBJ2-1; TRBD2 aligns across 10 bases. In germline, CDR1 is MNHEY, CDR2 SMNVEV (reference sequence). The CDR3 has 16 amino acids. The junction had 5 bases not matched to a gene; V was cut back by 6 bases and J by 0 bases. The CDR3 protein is CASSRTSGSSYNEQFF. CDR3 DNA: TGTGCCAGCAGCCGGACTAGCGGAAGCTCCTACAATGAGCAGTTCTTC.

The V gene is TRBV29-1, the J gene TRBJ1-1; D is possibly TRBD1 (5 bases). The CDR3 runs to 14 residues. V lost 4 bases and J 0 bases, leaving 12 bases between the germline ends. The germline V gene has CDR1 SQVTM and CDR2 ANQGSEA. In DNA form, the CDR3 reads TGCAGCGTTGGGTCCCGGGGGTTGAACACTGAAGCTTTCTTT. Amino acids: CSVGSRGLNTEAFF.

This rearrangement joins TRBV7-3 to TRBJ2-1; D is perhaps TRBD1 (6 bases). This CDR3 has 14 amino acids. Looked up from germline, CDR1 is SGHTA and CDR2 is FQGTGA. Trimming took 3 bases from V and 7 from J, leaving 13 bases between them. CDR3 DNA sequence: TGTGCCAGCAGCTTTTCCAGGGGTGAAAATGAGCAGTTCTTC. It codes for CASSFSRGENEQFF.

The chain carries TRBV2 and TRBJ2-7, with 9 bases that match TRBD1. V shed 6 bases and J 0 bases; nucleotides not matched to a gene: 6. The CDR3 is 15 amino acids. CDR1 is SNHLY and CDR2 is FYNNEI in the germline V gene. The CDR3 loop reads CASRARTGDSYEQYF. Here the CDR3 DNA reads TGTGCCAGCAGGGCCCGGACAGGGGACTCCTACGAGCAGTACTTC. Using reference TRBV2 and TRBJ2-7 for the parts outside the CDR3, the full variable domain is EPEVTQTPSHQVTQMGQEVILRCVPISNHLYFYWYRQILGQKVEFLVSFYNNEISEKSEIFDDQFSVERPDGSNFTLKIRSTKLEDSAMYFCASRARTGDSYEQYFGPGTRLTVT.

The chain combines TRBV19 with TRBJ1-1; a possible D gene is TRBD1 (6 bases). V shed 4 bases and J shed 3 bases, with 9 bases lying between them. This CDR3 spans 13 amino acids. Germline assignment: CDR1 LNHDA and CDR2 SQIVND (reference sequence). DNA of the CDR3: TGTGCCAGTAGTACGACAGGAGACACTGAAGCTTTCTTT. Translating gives CASSTTGDTEAFF.

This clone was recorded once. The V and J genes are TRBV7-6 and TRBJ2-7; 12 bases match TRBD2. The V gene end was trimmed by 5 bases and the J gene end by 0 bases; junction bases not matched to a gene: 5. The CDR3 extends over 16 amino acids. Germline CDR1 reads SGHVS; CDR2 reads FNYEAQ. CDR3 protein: CASSRGLAGISYEQYF. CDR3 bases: TGTGCCAGCAGCCGGGGACTAGCGGGTATCTCCTACGAGCAGTACTTC.

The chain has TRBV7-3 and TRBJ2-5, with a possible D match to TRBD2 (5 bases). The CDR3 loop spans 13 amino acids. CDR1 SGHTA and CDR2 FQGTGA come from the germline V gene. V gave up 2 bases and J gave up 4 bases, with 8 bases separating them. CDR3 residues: CASSLPGGETQYF. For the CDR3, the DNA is TGTGCCAGCAGCTTACCAGGAGGAGAGACCCAGTACTTC. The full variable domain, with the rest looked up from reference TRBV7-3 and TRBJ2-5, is GAGVSQTPSNKVTEKGKYVELRCDPISGHTALYWYRQSLGQGPEFLIYFQGTGAADDSGLPNDRFFAVRPEGSVSTLKIQRTERGDSAVYLCASSLPGGETQYFGPGTRLLVL.

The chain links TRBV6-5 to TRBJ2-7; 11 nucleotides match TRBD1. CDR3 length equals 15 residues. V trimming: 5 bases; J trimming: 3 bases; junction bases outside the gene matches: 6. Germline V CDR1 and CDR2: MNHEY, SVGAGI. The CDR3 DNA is TGTGCCAGCAGTGGCTCCGGGACAGGGGGCTACGAGCAGTACTTC. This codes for CASSGSGTGGYEQYF.

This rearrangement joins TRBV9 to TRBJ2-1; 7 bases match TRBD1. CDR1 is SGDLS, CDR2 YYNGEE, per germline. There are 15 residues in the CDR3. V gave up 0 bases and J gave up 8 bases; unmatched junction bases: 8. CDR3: CASSVEGAALDEQFF. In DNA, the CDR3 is TGTGCCAGCAGCGTAGAGGGGGCCGCGTTGGATGAGCAGTTCTTC.

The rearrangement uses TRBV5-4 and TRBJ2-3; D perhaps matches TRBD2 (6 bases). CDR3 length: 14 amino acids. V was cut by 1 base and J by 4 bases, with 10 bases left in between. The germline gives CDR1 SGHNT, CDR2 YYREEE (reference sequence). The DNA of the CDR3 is TGTGCCAGCAGCTTGCCAGGAGGGGCAGATACGCAGTATTTT. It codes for CASSLPGGADTQYF.

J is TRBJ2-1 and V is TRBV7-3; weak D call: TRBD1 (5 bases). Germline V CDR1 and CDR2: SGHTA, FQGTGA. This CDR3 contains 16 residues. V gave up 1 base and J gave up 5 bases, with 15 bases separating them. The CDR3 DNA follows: TGTGCCAGCAGCTTAATAGTGGGGTTGGGGCACAATGAGCAGTTCTTC. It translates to CASSLIVGLGHNEQFF.

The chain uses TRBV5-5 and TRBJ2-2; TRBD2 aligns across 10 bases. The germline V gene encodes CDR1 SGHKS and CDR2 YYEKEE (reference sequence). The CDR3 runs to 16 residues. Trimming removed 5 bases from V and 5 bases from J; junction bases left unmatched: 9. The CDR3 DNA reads TGTGCCAGCAGTCGGAGCGGGGGGGCAGGGACCGGGGAGCTGTTTTTT. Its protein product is CASSRSGGAGTGELFF.

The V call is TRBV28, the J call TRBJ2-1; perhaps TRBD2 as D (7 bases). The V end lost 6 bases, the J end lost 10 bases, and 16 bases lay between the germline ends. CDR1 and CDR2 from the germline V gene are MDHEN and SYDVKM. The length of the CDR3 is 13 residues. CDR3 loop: CASSLPRGGEQFF. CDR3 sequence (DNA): TGTGCCAGCAGCCTCCCTAGGGGGGGGGAGCAGTTCTTC.

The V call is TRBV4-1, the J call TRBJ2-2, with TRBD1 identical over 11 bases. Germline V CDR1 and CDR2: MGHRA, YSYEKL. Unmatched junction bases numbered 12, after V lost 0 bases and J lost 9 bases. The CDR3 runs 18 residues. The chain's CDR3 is CASSQDLGGTGGWRELFF. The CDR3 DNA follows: TGCGCCAGCAGCCAAGATCTTGGGGGGACAGGGGGTTGGAGGGAGCTGTTTTTT.

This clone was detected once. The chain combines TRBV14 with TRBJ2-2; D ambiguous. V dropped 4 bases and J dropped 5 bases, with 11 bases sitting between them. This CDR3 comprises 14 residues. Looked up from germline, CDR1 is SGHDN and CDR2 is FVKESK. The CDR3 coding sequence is TGTGCCAGCAGCCGAGGTATCACGACCGGGGAGCTGTTTTTT. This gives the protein CASSRGITTGELFF.

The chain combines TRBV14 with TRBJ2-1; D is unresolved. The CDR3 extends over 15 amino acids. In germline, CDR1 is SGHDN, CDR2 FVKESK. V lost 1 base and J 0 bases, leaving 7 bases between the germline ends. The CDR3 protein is CASSQAANSYNEQFF. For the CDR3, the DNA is TGTGCCAGCAGCCAAGCCGCTAACTCCTACAATGAGCAGTTCTTC. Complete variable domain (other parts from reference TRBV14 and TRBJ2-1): EAGVTQFPSHSVIEKGQTVTLRCDPISGHDNLYWYRRVMGKEIKFLLHFVKESKQDESGMPNNRFLAERTGGTYSTLKVQPAELEDSGVYFCASSQAANSYNEQFFGPGTRLTVL.

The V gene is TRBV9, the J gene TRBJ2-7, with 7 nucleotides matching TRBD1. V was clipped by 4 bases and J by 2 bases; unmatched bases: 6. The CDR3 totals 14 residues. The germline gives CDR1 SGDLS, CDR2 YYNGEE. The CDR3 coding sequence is TGTGCCAGCAGCCCCGGGACAGAGACCTACGAGCAGTACTTC. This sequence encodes CASSPGTETYEQYF.

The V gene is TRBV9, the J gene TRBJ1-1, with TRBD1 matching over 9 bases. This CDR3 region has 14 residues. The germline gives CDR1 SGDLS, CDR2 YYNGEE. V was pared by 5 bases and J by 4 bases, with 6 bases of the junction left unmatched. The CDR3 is CASSGTGYGTEAFF. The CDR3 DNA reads TGTGCCAGCAGTGGGACAGGGTATGGCACTGAAGCTTTCTTT.